This paragraph covers one TCR beta chain sequence. Germline loops: CDR1 SGHNT, CDR2 YENEEA. The V end was cut by 10 bases, the J end by 4 bases, with 11 bases between. The CDR3 loop spans 13 amino acids. Clones were sequenced by immunoSEQ multiplex PCR, and TCRdb holds only the in-frame ones, with some missing. The sample consists of under 130,000 clones, about 89% of them appearing once. The sample originates from a study of control samples from healthy donors and cancer patients. The origin of this receptor is a man in his 60s with lung cancer. The sequenced sample was PBMCs. The V call is TRBV11-3, the J call TRBJ1-6; D gene uncertain. The CDR3 here is CATQKEYNSPLHF. CDR3 nucleotide sequence: TGTGCCACCCAAAAGGAATATAATTCACCCCTCCACTTT.